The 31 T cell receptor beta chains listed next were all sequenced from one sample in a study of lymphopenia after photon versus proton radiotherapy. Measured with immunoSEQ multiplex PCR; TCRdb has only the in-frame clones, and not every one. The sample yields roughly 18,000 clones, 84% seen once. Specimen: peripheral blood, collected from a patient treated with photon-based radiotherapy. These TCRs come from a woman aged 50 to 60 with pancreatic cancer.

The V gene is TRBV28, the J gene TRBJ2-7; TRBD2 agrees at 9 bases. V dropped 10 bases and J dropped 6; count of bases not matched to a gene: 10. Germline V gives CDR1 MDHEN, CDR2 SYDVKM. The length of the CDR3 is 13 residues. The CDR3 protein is CATVAGAPVEQYF. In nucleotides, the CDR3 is TGTGCCACCGTAGCGGGAGCCCCTGTCGAGCAGTACTTC.

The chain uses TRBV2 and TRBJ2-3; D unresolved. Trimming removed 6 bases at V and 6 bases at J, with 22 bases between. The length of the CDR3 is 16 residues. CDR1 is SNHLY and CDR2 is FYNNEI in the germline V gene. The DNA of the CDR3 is TGTGCCAGCAGAGGCCCGGTGGTAGCTCCTCGGGATACGCAGTATTTT. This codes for CASRGPVVAPRDTQYF.

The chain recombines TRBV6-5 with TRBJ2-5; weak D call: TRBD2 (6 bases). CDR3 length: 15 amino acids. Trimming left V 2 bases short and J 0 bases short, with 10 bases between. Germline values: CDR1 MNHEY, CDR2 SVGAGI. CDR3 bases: TGTGCCAGCAGTTACGATGCGGGAAACCAAGAGACCCAGTACTTC. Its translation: CASSYDAGNQETQYF.

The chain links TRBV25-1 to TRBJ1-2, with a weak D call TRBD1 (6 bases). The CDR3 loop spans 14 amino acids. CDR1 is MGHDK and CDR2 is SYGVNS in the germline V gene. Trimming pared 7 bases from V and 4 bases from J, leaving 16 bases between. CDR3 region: CASKGGGRGYGYTF. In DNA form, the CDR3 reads TGTGCCAGCAAGGGAGGAGGCAGGGGCTATGGCTACACCTTC.

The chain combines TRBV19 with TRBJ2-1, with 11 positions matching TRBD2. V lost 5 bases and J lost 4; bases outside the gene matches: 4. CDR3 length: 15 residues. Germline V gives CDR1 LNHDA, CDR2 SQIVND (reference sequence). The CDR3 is CASSAGLAEYNEQFF. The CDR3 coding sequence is TGTGCCAGTAGTGCGGGACTAGCGGAATACAATGAGCAGTTCTTC.

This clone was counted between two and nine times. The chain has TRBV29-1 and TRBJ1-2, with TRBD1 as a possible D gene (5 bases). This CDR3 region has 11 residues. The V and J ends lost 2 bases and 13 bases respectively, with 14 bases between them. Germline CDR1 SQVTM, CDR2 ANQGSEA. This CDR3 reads CSVELGQSTTF. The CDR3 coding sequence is TGCAGCGTTGAACTGGGGCAGTCCACCACCTTC.

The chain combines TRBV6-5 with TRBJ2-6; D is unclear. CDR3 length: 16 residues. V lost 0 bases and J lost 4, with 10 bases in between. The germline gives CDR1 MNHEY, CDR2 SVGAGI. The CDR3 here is CASSYSLGAGANVLTF. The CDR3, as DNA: TGTGCCAGCAGTTACTCCTTGGGTGCAGGGGCCAACGTCCTGACTTTC.

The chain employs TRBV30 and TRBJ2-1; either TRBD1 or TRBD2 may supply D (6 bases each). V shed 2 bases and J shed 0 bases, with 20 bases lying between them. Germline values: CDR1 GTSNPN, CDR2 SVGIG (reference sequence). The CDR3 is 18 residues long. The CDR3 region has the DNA TGTGCCTGGAGTCAAGGGGGGAACTCCTTGAGCTCCTACAATGAGCAGTTCTTC. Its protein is CAWSQGGNSLSSYNEQFF. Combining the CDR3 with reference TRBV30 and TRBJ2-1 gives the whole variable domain SQTIHQWPATLVQPVGSPLSLECTVEGTSNPNLYWYRQAAGRGLQLLFYSVGIGQISSEVPQNLSASRPQDRQFILSSKKLLLSDSGFYLCAWSQGGNSLSSYNEQFFGPGTRLTVL.

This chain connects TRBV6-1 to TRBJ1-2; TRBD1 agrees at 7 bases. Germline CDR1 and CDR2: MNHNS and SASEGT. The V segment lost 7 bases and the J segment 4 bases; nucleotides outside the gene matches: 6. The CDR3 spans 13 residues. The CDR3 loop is CASTGTATYGYTF. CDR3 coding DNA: TGTGCCAGCACCGGGACAGCTACCTATGGCTACACCTTC.

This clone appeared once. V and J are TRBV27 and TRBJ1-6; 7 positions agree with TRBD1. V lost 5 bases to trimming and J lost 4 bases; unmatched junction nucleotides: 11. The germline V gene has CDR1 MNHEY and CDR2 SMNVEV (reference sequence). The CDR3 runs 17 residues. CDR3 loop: CASSQIRGQTYNSPLHF. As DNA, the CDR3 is TGTGCCAGCAGTCAGATCCGGGGACAGACTTATAATTCACCCCTCCACTTT.

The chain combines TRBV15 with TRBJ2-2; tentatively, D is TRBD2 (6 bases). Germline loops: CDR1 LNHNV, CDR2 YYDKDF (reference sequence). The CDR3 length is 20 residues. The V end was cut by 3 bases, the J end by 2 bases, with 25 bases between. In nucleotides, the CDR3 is TGTGCCACCAGCAGTGAGTACCGTAGTGGTAGCGGAGCAAACACCGGGGAGCTGTTTTTT. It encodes CATSSEYRSGSGANTGELFF.

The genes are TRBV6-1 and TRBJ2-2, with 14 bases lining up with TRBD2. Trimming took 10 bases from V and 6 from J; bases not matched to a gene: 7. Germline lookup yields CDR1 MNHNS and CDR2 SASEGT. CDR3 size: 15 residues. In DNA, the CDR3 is TGTGCCACGGGACTAGCGGGAGTAGTCCCCGGGGAGCTGTTTTTT. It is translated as CATGLAGVVPGELFF.

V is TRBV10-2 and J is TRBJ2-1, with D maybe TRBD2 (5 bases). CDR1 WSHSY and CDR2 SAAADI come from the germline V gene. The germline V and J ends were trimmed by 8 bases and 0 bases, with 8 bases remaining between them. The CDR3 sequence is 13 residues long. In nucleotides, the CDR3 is TGCGCCAGCCGGGATAGCTCCTACAATGAGCAGTTCTTC. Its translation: CASRDSSYNEQFF.

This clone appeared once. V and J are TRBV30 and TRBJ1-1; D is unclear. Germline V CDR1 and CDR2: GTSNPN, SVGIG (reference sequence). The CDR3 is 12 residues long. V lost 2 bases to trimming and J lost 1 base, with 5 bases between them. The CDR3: CAWSLGNTEAFF. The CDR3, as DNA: TGTGCCTGGAGTTTGGGGAACACTGAAGCTTTCTTT.

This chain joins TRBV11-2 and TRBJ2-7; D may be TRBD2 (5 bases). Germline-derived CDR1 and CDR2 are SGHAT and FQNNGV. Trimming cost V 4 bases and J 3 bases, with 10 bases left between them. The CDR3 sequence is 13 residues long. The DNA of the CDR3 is TGTGCCAGCAGCTCTGATCGGGGCTACGAGCAGTACTTC. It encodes CASSSDRGYEQYF.

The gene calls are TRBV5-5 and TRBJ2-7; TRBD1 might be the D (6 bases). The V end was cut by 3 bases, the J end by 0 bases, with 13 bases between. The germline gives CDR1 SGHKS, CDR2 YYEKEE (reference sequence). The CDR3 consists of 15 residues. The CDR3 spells CASSWGTFRSYEQYF. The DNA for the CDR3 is TGTGCCAGCAGCTGGGGGACATTCCGCTCCTACGAGCAGTACTTC.

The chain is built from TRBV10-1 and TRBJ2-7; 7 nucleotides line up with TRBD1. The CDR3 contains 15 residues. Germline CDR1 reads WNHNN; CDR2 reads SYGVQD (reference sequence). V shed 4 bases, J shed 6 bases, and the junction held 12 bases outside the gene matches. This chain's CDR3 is CASSVLGQAGGEQYF. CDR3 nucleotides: TGCGCCAGCAGTGTTTTAGGACAGGCCGGCGGCGAGCAGTACTTC.

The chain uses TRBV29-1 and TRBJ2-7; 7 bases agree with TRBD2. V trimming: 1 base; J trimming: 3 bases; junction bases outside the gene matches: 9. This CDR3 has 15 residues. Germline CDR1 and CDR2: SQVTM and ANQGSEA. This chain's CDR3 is CSVEGLAGDNYEQYF. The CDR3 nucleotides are TGCAGCGTTGAAGGGTTAGCGGGCGATAACTACGAGCAGTACTTC.

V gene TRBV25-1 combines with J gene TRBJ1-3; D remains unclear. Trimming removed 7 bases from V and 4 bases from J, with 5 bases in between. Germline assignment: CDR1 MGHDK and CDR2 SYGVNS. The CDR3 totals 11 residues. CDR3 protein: CASMKGNTIYF. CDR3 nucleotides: TGTGCCAGCATGAAGGGAAACACCATATATTTT.

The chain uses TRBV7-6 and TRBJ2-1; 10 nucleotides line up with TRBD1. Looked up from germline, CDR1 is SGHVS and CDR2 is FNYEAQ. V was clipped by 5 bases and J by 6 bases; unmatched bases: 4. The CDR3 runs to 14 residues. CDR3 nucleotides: TGTGCCAGCAGCACCGGGACAGGGGCCAATGAGCAGTTCTTC. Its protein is CASSTGTGANEQFF.

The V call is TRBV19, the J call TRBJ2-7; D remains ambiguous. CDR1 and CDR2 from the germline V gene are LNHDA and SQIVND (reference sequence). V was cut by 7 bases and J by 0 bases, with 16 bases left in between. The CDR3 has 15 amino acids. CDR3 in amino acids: CASTIDGLSSYEQYF. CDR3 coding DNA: TGTGCCAGTACCATTGATGGGCTTAGCTCCTACGAGCAGTACTTC. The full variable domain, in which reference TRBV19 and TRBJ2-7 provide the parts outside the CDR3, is DGGITQSPKYLFRKEGQNVTLSCEQNLNHDAMYWYRQDPGQGLRLIYYSQIVNDFQKGDIAEGYSVSREKKESFPLTVTSAQKNPTAFYLCASTIDGLSSYEQYFGPGTRLTVT.

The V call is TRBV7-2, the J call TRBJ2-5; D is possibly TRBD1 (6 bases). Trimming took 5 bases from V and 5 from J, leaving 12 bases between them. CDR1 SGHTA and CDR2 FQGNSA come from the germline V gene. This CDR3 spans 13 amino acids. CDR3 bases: TGTGCCAGCAGCCGGACAGATTCGGAGACCCAGTACTTC. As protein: CASSRTDSETQYF.

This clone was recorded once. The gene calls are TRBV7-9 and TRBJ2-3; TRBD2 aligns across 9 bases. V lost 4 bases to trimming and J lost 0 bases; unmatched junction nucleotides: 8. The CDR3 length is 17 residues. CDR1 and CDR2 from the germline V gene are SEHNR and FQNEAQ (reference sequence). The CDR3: CASSYTRLAESTDTQYF. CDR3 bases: TGTGCCAGCAGCTACACCCGACTAGCGGAGAGCACAGATACGCAGTATTTT.

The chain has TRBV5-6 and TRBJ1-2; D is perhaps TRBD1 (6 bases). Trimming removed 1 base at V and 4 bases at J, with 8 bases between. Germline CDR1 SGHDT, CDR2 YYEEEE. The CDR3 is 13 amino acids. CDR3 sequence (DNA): TGTGCCAGCAGCTTGAACAGGGCCTATGGCTACACCTTC. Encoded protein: CASSLNRAYGYTF.

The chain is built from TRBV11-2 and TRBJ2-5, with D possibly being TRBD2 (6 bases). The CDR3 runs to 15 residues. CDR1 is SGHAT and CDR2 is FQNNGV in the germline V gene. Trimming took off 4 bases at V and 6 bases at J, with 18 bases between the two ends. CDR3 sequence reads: CASSYPGLPGQTQYF. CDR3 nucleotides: TGTGCCAGCAGCTATCCGGGACTCCCTGGGCAGACCCAGTACTTC.

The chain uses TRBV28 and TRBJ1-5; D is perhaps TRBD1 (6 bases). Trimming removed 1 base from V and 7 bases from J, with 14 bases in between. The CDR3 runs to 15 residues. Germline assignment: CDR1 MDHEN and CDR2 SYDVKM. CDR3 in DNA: TGTGCCAGCAGTTTATCTCAAGGGGGGGCCCAGCCCCAGCATTTT. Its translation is CASSLSQGGAQPQHF.

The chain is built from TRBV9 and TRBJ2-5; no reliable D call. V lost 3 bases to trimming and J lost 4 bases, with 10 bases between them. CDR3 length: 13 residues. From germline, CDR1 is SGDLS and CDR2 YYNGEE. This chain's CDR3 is CASSASVPETQYF. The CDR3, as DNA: TGTGCCAGCAGCGCTTCGGTACCAGAGACCCAGTACTTC.

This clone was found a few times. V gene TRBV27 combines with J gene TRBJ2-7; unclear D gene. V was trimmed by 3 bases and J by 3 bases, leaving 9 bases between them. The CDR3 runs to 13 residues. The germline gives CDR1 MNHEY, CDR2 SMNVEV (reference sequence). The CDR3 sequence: CASSLRQNYEQYF. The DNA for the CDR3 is TGTGCCAGCAGTTTGCGGCAGAACTACGAGCAGTACTTC.

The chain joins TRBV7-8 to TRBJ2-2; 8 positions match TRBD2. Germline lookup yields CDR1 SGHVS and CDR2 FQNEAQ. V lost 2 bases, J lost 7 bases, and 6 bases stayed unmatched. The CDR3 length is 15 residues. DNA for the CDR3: TGTGCCAGCAGCTTAAGGAGCGGGAGCGGCGGGGAGCTGTTTTTT. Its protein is CASSLRSGSGGELFF.

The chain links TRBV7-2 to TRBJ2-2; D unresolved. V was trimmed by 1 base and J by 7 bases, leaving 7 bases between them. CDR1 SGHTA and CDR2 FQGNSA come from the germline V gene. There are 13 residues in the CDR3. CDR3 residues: CASSLVMGGELFF. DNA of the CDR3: TGTGCCAGCAGCTTAGTGATGGGCGGGGAGCTGTTTTTT.

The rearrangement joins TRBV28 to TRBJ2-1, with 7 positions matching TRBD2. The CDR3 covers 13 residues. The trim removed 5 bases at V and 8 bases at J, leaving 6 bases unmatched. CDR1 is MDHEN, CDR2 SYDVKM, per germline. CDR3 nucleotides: TGTGCCAGCAGTCGTCAGCGGGATTATGAGCAGTTCTTC. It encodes CASSRQRDYEQFF. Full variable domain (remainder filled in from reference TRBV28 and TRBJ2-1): DVKVTQSSRYLVKRTGEKVFLECVQDMDHENMFWYRQDPGLGLRLIYFSYDVKMKEKGDIPEGYSVSREKKERFSLILESASTNQTSMYLCASSRQRDYEQFFGPGTRLTVL.